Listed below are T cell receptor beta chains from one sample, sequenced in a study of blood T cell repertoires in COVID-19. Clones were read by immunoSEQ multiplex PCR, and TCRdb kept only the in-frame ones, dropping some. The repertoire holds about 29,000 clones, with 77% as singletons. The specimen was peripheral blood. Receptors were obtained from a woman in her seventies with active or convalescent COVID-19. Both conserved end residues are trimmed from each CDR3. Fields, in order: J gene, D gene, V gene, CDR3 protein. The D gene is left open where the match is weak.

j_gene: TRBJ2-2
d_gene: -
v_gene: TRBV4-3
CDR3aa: ASSQEGSRGGELF

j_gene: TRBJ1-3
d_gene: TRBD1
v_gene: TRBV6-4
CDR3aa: ASSRDSSSGNTIY

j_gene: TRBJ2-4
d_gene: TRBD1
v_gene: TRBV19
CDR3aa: ASSPQGAWAKNIQY

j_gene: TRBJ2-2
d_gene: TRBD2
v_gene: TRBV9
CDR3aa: ASSVVPAGDAGELF

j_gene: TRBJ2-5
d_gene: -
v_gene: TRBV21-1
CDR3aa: ASRPKEGRQETQY

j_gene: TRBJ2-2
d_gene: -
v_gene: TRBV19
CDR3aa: ASTVGHNTGELF

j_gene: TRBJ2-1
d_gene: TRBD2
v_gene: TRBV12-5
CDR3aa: ASGSIAGGPHEQF

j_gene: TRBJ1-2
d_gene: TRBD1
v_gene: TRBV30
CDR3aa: AWRTGRYGYT

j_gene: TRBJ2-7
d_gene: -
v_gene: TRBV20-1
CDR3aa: SASSQSYEQY

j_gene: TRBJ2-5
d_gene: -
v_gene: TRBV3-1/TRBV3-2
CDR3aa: ASSPGWETQY

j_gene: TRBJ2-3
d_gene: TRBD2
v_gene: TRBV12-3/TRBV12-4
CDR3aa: ASSASGGNTQY

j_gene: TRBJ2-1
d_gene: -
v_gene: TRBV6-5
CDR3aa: ASTRTGDTNEQF

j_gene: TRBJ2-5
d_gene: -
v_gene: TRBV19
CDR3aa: ASSSSGGRSETQY

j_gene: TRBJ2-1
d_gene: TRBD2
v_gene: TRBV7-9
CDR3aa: ASSTGLAGGPYNEQF

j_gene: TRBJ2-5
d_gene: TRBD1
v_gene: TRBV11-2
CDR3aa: ASSRGQGGLQETQY

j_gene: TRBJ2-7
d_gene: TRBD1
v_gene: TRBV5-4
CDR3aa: ASSLTGTGDHEQY

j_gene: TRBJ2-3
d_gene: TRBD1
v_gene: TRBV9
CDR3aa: ASSPRPGQGQADTQY

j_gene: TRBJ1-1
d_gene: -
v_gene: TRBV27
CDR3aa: ASSFQAGGNTEAF

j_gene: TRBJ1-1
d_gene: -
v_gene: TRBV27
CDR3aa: ASSFRRGNSEAF

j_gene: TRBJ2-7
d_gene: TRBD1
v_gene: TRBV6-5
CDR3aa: ASSSGQASYEQY

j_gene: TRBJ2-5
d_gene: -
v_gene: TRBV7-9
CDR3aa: ASTPLSTIFKETQY

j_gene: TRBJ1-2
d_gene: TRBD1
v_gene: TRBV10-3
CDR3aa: AIRNQGARDGYT

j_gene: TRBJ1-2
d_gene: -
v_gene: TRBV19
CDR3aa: ASTPTEGDYGYT

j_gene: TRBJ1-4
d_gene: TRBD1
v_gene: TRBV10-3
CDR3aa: AISATGLTNEKLF

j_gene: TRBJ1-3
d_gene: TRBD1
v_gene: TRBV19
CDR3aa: ASTRQGTGNTIY

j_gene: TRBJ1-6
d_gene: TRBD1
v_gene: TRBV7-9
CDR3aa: ASSQQGARTPLH

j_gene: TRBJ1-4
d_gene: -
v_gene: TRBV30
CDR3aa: AWSGGLANEKLF

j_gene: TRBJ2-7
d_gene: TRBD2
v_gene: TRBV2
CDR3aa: ASSETRLAGGEQY

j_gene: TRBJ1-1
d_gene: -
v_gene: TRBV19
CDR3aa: ASSLASLDGTEAF

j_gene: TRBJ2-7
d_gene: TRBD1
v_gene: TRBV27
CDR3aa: ASSFLTGGEIRAGRPLSYEQY

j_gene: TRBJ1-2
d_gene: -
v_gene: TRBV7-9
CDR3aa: ASSLQGWNYGYT